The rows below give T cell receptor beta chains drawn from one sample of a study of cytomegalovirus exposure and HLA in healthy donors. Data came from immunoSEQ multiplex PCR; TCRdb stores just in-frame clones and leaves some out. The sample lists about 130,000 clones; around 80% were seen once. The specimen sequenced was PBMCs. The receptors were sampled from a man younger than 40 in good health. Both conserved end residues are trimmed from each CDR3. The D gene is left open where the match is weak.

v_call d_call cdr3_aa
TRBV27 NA ASSSQGWINQPQH
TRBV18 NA ASSPLQKATGTDTQY
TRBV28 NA ASSRSSGNTTY
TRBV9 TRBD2 ASSVVSAGGPVYEQY
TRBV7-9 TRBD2 SSSEGLAGPHSEQF
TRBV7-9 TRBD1 SSSTTGGGFYYGYT
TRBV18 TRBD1 ASSPPGQVTDTQY
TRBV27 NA ASSRFSTGQSYEQY
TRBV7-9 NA ASTPGTSNTEAF
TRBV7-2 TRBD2 ASSKRVAGGGETQY
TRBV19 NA ASSIALTNEQF
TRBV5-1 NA ASSTGGANVLT
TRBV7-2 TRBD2 ASSSIGLAGVETQY
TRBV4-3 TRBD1 ASSQVFGQGIYEQY
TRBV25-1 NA ASSDQGARLYSYEQY
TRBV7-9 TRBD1 ASNKLGQATGNTIY